The source of this T cell receptor beta chain is a study of neoadjuvant nivolumab and ipilimumab in lung cancer. Produced via immunoSEQ multiplex PCR; TCRdb's table is partial and in-frame only. The profile shows about 30,000 clones, about 70% of them singletons. The CDR3 has 15 residues. V was cut by 0 bases and J by 4 bases, with 12 bases left in between. Per the germline V gene, CDR1 is SEHNR and CDR2 is FQNEAQ (reference sequence). The source material was tumor tissue, sampled after neoadjuvant nivolumab, alone or with ipilimumab, at or shortly before surgery. The chain uses TRBV7-9 and TRBJ1-1, with D possibly TRBD1 on 5 matching bases. This TCR was sampled from an adult with non-small cell lung cancer. In DNA form, the CDR3 reads TGTGCCAGCAGCTTAGCCGGGGGAGTCGGCACTGAAGCTTTCTTT. This encodes CASSLAGGVGTEAFF.